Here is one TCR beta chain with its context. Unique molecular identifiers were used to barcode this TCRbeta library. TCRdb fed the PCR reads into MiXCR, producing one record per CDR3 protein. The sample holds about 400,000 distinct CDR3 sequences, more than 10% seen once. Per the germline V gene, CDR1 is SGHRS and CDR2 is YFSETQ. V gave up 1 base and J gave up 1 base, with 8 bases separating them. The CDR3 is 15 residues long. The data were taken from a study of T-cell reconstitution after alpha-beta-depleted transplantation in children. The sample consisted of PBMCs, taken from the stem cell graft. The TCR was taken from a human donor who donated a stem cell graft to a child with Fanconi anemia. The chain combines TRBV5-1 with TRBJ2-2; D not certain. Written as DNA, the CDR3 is TGCGCCAGCAGCTTGTCAGCCCTGAACACCGGGGAGCTGTTTTTT. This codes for CASSLSALNTGELFF.